This T cell receptor beta chain was captured by sequencing in a study of OX40 agonist ivuxolimab in advanced cancers. Regarding the research as a whole: Ivuxolimab, which targeted the costimulatory receptor OX40 (CD134), was an agonistic, fully human IgG2 monoclonal antibody. Intravenous ivuxolimab was administered to patients every 2 weeks at six dose levels: 0.01, 0.1, 0.3, 1.5, 3 and 10 mg/kg. Among the approximately 50 dose-escalation patients, approximately 20 had hepatocellular carcinoma, 15 melanoma, 9 renal cell carcinoma and 9 head and neck cancer. In the dose-escalation cohort, approximately 82% of patients were male, and the mean age was roughly 56 years with a range of roughly 20 to 79. Prior anti-PD-1, anti-PD-L1 or anti-CTLA-4 therapy was permitted, and checkpoint inhibitors had been received by 40% to 50% of dose-escalation patients. Partial responses occurred in three dose-escalation patients: two with cutaneous melanoma and one with hepatocellular carcinoma. Peripheral TCRbeta sequencing aimed to test whether ivuxolimab altered TCR sequence diversity and caused clonal T-cell expansion. The paper reports the monotherapy dose-escalation portion (N = 52 patients) of the phase I ivuxolimab trial.

For sequencing of the TCRbeta CDR3 region, genomic DNA was extracted from the sorted cells. The immunoSEQ Assay was used to sequence the TCRbeta CDR3 regions. Held by TCRdb, this immuneACCESS table contains in-frame sequences only and omits some clones. Under half of the omission traces to an unresolved V gene where checked; the cause of the rest is unknown. Counted in this sample were over 65,000 clones; under 95% of them appeared once. The ten largest clones add up to about 11% of the sample. The trial excluded patients who had a history of autoimmune disease or who were on systemic immunosuppression. Peripheral blood for TCR sequencing was collected from all dose cohorts at baseline, on cycle 4 day 1, and on cycle 7 day 1. Samples were obtained from an open-label, multicenter, first-in-human phase I dose-escalation trial of ivuxolimab. Adults with locally advanced or metastatic melanoma, renal cell carcinoma, hepatocellular carcinoma or head and neck squamous cell carcinoma were enrolled in the trial. Before TCR sequencing, CD4+ and CD8+ T cells were separately sorted from peripheral blood.

Comments on this clone: The antigen it recognizes is unknown. The input lacks base qualities; no much larger clone sits a single base away.

General findings and caveats noted by the study authors: The antigen specificity of the peripheral T cells that underwent clonal expansion was not determined. On average, CD8+ T cells showed more expanded clones than CD4+ T cells after ivuxolimab. Low levels of normalized T-cell clonal expansion were also seen in some nonresponding patients. In partial responders in the 0.1-3.0 mg/kg groups, normalized peripheral clonal expansion was found to be among the lowest, especially among CD8+ T cells. Clonal expansion of both CD4+ and CD8+ blood T cells was observed from baseline to week 6 at doses 0.1 to 3.0 mg/kg.

Including the terminal cysteine and phenylalanine, the CDR3 comprises 13 residues. Of all the DNA, just the CDR3 is kept, 39 bases in frame from base 1. V is shortened by 10 bases, J by 3 bases, and the region joining them spans 15 bases. CDR1 and CDR2 are drawn from the germline V gene: MNHEY, SVGAGI. The sample in question was CD4+ or CD8+ T cells sorted from blood, obtained in a trial of the OX40 agonist ivuxolimab. This clonotype was sampled from an adult with an advanced solid tumor such as melanoma, head and neck, liver or kidney cancer. The chain was built from TRBV6-5 and TRBJ1-1; the best D guess is TRBD1, with 5 bases matching. The sequenced DNA is TGTGCCACCGCCCGCGGGGGGTACACTGAAGCTTTCTTT. This yields the protein CATARGGYTEAFF.